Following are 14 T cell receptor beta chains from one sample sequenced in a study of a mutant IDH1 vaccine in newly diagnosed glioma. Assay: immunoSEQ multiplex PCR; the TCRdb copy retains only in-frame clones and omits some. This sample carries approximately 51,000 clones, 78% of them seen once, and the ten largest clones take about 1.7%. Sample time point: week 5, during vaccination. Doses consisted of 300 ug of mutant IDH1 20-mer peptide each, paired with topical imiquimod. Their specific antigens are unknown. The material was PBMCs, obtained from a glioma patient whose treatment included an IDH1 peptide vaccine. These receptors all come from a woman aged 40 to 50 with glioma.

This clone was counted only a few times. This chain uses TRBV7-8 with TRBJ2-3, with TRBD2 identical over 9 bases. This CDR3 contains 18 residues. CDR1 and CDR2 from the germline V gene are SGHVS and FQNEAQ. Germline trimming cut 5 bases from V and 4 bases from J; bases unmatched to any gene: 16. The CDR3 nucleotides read TGTGCCAGCAGCCCTGGCGGGGTTTGGCGGGGGGGCGCAGATACGCAGTATTTT. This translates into CASSPGGVWRGGADTQYF.

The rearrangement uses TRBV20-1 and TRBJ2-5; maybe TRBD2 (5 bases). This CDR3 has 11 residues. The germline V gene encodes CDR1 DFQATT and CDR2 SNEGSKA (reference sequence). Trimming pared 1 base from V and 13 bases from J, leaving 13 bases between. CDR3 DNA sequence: TGCAGTGCTAGAGTGAGGGAGCTGCCGTACTTC. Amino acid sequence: CSARVRELPYF.

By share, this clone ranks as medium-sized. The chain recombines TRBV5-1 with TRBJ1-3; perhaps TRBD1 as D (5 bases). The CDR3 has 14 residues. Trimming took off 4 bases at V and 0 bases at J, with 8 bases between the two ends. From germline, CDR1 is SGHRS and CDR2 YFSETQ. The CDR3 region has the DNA TGCGCCAGCAGCACGGGACCCTCTGGAAACACCATATATTTT. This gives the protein CASSTGPSGNTIYF.

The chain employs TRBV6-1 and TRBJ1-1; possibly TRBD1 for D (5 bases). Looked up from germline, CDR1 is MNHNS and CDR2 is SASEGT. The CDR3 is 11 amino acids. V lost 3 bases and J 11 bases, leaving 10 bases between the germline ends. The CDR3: CASSEVGGAFF. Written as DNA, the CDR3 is TGTGCCAGCAGTGAGGTGGGGGGGGCTTTCTTT.

The CDR3 sequence: CASSQDWERGRQPQHF. In DNA form, the CDR3 reads TGTGCCAGCAGCCAAGATTGGGAGAGGGGACGGCAGCCCCAGCATTTT. The V gene is TRBV4-2, the J gene TRBJ1-5, with D possibly being TRBD1 (5 bases). Germline V CDR1 and CDR2: LGHNA, YNFKEQ. With 0 bases removed from V and 7 bases from J, the gap between germline ends came to 16 bases. The CDR3 covers 16 residues.

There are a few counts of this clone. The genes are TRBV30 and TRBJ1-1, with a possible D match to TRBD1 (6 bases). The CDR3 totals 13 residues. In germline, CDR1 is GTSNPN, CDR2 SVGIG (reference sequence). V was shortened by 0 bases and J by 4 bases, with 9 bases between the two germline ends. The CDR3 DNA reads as TGTGCCTGGAGTGTGGGGGGCACCACTGAAGCTTTCTTT. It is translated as CAWSVGGTTEAFF.

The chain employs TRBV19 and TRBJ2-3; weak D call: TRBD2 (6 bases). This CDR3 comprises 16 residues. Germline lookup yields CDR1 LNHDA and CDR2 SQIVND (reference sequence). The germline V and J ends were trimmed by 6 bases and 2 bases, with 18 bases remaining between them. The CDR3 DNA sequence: TGTGCCAGTAGCCCCGGGACTCGCTCCCTCACAGATACGCAGTATTTT. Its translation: CASSPGTRSLTDTQYF. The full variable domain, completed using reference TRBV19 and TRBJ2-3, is DGGITQSPKYLFRKEGQNVTLSCEQNLNHDAMYWYRQDPGQGLRLIYYSQIVNDFQKGDIAEGYSVSREKKESFPLTVTSAQKNPTAFYLCASSPGTRSLTDTQYFGPGTRLTVL.

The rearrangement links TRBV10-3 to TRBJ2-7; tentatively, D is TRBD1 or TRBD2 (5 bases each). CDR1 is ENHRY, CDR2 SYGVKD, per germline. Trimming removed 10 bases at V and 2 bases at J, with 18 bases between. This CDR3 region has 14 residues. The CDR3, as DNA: TGTGCCAGCCGGGACGGATCCTCTACCTACGAGCAGTACTTC. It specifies CASRDGSSTYEQYF.

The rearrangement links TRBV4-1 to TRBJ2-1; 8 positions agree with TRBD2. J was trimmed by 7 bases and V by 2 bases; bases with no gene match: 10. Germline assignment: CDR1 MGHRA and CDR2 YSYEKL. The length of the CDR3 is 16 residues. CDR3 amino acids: CASSQTGRGGLNEQFF. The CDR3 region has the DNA TGCGCCAGCAGCCAAACGGGACGGGGGGGCCTTAATGAGCAGTTCTTC.

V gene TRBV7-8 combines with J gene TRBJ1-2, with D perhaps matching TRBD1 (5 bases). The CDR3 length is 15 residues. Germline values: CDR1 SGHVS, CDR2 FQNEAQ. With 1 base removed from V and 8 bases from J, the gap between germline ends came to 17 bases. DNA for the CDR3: TGTGCCAGCAGCTTAGTCGGGGGGGGAGCAGGAGGCTACACCTTC. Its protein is CASSLVGGGAGGYTF.

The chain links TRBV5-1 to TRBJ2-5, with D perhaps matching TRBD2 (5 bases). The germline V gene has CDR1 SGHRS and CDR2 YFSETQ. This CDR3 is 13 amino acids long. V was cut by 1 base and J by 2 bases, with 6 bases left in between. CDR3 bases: TGCGCCAGCAGCTTGACTAGACAAGAGACCCAGTACTTC. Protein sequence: CASSLTRQETQYF.

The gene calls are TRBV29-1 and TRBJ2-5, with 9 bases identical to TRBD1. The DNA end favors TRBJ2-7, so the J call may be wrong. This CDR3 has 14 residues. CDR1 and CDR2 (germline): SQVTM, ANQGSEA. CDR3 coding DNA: TGCAGCGTTGCCCCCGGGACAGGGAGCTACGAGCAGTACTTC. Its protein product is CSVAPGTGSYEQYF.

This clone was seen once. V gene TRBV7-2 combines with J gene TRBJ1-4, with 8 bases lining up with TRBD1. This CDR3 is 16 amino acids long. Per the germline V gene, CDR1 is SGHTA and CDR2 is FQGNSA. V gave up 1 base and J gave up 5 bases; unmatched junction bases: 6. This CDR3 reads CASSLGGTGRNEKLFF. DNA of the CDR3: TGTGCCAGCAGCTTAGGGGGGACAGGAAGAAATGAAAAACTGTTTTTT. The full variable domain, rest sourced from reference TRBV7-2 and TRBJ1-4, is GAGVSQSPSNKVTEKGKDVELRCDPISGHTALYWYRQSLGQGLEFLIYFQGNSAPDKSGLPSDRFSAERTGGSVSTLTIQRTQQEDSAVYLCASSLGGTGRNEKLFFGSGTQLSVL.

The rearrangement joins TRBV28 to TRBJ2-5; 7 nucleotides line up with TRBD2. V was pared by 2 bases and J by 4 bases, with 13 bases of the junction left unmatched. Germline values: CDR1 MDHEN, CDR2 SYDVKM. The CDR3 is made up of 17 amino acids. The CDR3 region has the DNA TGTGCCAGCAGTTTACTTTCGACTAGCCAGGAGGTAGAGACCCAGTACTTC. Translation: CASSLLSTSQEVETQYF.